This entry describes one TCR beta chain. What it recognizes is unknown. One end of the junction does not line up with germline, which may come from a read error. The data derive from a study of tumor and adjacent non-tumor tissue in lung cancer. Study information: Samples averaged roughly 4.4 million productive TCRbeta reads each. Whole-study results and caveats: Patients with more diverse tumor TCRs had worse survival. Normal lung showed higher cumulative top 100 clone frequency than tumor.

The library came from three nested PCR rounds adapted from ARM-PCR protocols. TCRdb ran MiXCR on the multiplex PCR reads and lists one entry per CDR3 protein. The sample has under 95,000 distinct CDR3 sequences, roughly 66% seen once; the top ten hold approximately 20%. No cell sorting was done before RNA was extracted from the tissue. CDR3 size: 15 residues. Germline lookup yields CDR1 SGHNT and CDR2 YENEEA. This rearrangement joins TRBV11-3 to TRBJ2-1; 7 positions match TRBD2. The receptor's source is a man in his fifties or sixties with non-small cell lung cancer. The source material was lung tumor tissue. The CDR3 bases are TGTGCCTGCAGCCACGGGACTAACGGGAGCCATGGGCAGTTCTTC. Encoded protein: CACSHGTNGSHGQFF.